These 5 T cell receptor beta chains came from one sample sequenced in a study of blood T cells in healthy people across ages. Then a second PCR, running roughly 7 to 11 cycles, was carried out with a sample-barcoded 5' primer and a J-beta primer mix. TCRdb re-analysed the 5' RACE reads in MiXCR, keeping a single row per CDR3 protein. The top ten clones hold approximately 24% of a sample with hundreds of thousands of distinct CDR3 sequences, roughly 56% of them seen once. Sequenced: blood. The receptors here all came from a man aged 40-55 years in good health.

The chain employs TRBV28 and TRBJ2-1; 10 positions match TRBD2. The V gene end was trimmed by 5 bases and the J gene end by 4 bases; junction bases not matched to a gene: 8. Germline CDR1 MDHEN, CDR2 SYDVKM. This CDR3 comprises 16 residues. CDR3 sequence reads: CASSPGGSGGYNEQFF. The CDR3 DNA reads as TGTGCCAGCAGTCCCGGGGGTAGCGGGGGGTACAATGAGCAGTTCTTC.

This clonotype was picked up a small number of times. The chain joins TRBV9 to TRBJ1-2; TRBD1 is a possible D gene (5 bases). The CDR3 extends over 14 amino acids. The germline V and J ends were trimmed by 0 bases and 2 bases, with 8 bases remaining between them. From germline, CDR1 is SGDLS and CDR2 YYNGEE. CDR3 sequence reads: CASSVGSGNYGYTF. The CDR3 coding sequence is TGTGCCAGCAGCGTAGGGTCAGGGAACTATGGCTACACCTTC.

V and J are TRBV7-2 and TRBJ2-5; tentatively, D is TRBD1 (6 bases). The length of the CDR3 is 12 residues. From germline, CDR1 is SGHTA and CDR2 FQGNSA. V was shortened by 8 bases and J by 2 bases, with 9 bases between the two germline ends. The CDR3 nucleotides read TGTGCCAGCGCCCAGGGGCAAGAGACCCAGTACTTC. This gives the protein CASAQGQETQYF.

This clonotype appeared a few times. CDR3 nucleotide sequence: TGTGCCAGCGGCAGGGGATGGAGCCAGCCCCAGCATTTT. Its protein product is CASGRGWSQPQHF. The chain uses TRBV7-2 and TRBJ1-5; TRBD1 is a possible D gene (6 bases). Trimming removed 8 bases at V and 7 bases at J, with 15 bases between. The CDR3 runs to 13 residues. CDR1 and CDR2 from the germline V gene are SGHTA and FQGNSA.

This chain uses TRBV7-2 with TRBJ2-5, with 13 bases fitting TRBD2. The CDR3 sequence is 15 residues long. Losses at the gene ends were 5 bases for V and 3 bases for J; bases not matched to a gene: 3. Germline assignment: CDR1 SGHTA and CDR2 FQGNSA. CDR3 loop: CASSRTSGRKETQYF. The CDR3 DNA reads TGTGCCAGCAGCCGGACTAGCGGGAGAAAAGAGACCCAGTACTTC. The full variable domain, completed using reference TRBV7-2 and TRBJ2-5, is GAGVSQSPSNKVTEKGKDVELRCDPISGHTALYWYRQSLGQGLEFLIYFQGNSAPDKSGLPSDRFSAERTGGSVSTLTIQRTQQEDSAVYLCASSRTSGRKETQYFGPGTRLLVL.